This T cell receptor (beta chain) is drawn from a study of cytomegalovirus exposure and HLA in healthy donors. Overall study results and limits: Sequencing likely caused a cluster of highly shared sequence variants. Equally common other TCR beta chains were less clonally expanded than HLA-associated ones, a later analysis found.

Both 60 Vbeta primers and 13 Jbeta primers went into the PCR. Sequencing was performed with immunoSEQ multiplex PCR; in TCRdb, only in-frame clones are kept and a portion is missing. The data hold around 190,000 clones, with about 83% observed a single time. This CDR3 contains 15 residues. Healthy bone marrow donors supplied every sample. A word on this clone: Antigen unknown.

The material sequenced was PBMCs. This receptor was identified in a female donor in good health and CMV-seronegative. The chain employs TRBV21-1 and TRBJ2-3; the D segment call TRBD2 is taken from the table without a DNA check. TRBV21-1 is listed as a pseudogene. The DNA for the CDR3 is TGTGCCAGCAGCAAAGGCGGAATAAGCACAGATACGCAGTATTTT. It is translated as CASSKGGISTDTQYF.